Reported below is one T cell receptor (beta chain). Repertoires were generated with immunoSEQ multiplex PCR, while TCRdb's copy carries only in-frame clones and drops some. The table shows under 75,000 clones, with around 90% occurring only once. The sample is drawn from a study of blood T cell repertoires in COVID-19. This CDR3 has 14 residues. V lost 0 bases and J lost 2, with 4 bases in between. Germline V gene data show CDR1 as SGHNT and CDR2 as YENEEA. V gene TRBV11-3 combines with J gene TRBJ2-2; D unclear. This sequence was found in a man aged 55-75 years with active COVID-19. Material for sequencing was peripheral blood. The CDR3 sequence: CASSLELNTGELFF. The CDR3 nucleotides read TGTGCCAGCAGCTTAGAGTTAAACACCGGGGAGCTGTTTTTT.